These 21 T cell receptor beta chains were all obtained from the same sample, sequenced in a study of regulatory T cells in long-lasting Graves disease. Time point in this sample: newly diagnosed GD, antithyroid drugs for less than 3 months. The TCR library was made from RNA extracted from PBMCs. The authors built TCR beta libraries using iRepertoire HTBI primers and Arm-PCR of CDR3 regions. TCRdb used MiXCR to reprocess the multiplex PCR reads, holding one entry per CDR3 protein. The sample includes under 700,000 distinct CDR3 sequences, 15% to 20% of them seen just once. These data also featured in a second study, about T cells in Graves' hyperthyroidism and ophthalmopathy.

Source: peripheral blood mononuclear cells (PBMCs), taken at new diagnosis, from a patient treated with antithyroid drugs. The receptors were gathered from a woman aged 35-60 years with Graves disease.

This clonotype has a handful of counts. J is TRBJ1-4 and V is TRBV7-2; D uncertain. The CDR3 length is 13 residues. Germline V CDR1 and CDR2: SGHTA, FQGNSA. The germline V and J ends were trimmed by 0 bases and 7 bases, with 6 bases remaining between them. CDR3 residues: CASSLALGEKLFF. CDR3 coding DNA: TGTGCCAGCAGCTTAGCGCTCGGTGAAAAACTGTTTTTT.

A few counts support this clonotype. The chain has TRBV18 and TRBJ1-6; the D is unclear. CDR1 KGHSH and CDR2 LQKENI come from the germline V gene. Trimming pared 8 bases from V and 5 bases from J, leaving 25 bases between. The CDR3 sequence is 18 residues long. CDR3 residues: CASPPGSLSILNNSPLHF. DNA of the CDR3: TGTGCCAGCCCCCCGGGGTCGTTAAGTATCCTTAATAATTCACCCCTCCACTTT.

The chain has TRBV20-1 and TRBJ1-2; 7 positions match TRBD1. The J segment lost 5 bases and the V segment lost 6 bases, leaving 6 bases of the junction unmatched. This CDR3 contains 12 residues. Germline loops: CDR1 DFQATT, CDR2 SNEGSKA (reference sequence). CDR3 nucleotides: TGCAGTGCCAGGGGGGGGGCGTATGGCTACACCTTC. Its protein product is CSARGGAYGYTF.

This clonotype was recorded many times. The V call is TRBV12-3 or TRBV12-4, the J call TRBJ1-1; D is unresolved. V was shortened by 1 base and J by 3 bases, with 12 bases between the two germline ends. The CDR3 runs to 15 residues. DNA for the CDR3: TGTGCCAGCAGTTTAGTTGGAATGAGGGACACTGAAGCTTTCTTT. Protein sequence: CASSLVGMRDTEAFF.

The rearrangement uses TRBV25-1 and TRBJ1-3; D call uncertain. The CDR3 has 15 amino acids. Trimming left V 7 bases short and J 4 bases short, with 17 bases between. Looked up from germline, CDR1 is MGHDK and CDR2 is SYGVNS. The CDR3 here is CASTRTDYSGNTIYF. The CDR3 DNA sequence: TGTGCCAGCACCCGGACCGACTATAGCGGAAACACCATATATTTT.

The chain's CDR3 is CATSREGSNTEAFF. In nucleotides, the CDR3 is TGTGCCACCAGCAGAGAGGGATCGAACACTGAAGCTTTCTTT. The chain employs TRBV15 and TRBJ1-1, with D uncertain. The V gene's germline CDR1 is LNHNV and CDR2 YYDKDF (reference sequence). V lost 0 bases and J lost 1, with 6 bases in between. The CDR3 is 14 residues long.

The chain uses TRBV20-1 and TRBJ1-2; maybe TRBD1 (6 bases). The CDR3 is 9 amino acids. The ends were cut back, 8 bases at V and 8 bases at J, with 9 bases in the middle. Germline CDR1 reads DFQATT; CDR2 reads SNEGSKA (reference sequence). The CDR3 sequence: CSPGGGYTF. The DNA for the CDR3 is TGCAGTCCCGGGGGCGGCTACACCTTC.

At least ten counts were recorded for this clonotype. The CDR3 bases are TGTGCCAGCAGAGGCACAGATACGCAGTATTTT. It codes for CASRGTDTQYF. V and J are TRBV28 and TRBJ2-3; D not certain. Between the trimmed V and J ends, which lost 6 bases and 1 base, there was a span of 2 bases. Looked up from germline, CDR1 is MDHEN and CDR2 is SYDVKM. There are 11 residues in the CDR3.

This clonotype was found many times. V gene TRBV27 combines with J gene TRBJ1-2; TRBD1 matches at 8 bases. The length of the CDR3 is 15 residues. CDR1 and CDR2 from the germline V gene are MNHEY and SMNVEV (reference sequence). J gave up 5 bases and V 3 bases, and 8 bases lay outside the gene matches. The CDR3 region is CASSFKPDRVYGYTF. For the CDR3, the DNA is TGTGCCAGCAGTTTCAAGCCGGACAGGGTTTATGGCTACACCTTC.

CDR3 residues: CAIDGKGTGELFF. Here the CDR3 DNA reads TGTGCCATCGACGGGAAAGGCACCGGGGAGCTGTTTTTT. The rearrangement links TRBV10-3 to TRBJ2-2; D is perhaps TRBD2 (5 bases). CDR3 length equals 13 residues. Looked up from germline, CDR1 is ENHRY and CDR2 is SYGVKD. V lost 8 bases, J lost 4 bases, and 11 bases lay in between.

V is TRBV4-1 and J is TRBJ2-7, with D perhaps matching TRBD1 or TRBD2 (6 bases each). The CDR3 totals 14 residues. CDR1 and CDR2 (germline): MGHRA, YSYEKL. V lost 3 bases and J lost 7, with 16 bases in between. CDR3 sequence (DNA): TGCGCCAGCAGCCACTCCGGGGGCTCGTGGGAGCAGTACTTC. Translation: CASSHSGGSWEQYF.

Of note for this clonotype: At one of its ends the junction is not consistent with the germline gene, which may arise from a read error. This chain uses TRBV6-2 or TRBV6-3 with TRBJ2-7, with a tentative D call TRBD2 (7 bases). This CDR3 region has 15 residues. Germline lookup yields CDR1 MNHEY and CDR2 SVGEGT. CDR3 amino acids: CTSSSTGGMSYGQYF. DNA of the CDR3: TGTACCAGCAGTTCCACGGGGGGCATGTCCTACGGGCAGTACTTC.

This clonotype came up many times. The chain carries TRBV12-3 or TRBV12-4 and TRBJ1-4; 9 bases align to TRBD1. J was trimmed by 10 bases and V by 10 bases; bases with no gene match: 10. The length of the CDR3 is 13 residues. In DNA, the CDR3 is TGTGCCATCATCGGACAGGGGCGAGGAAAACTGTTTTTT. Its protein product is CAIIGQGRGKLFF.

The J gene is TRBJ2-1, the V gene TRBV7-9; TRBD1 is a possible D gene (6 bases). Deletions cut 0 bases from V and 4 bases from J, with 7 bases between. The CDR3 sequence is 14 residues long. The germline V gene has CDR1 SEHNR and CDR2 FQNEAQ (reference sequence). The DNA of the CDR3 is TGTGCCAGCAGCTTAGCGGACAGATACAATGAGCAGTTCTTC. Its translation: CASSLADRYNEQFF. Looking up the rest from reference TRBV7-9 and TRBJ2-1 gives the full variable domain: DTGVSQNPRHKITKRGQNVTFRCDPISEHNRLYWYRQTLGQGPEFLTYFQNEAQLEKSRLLSDRFSAERPKGSFSTLEIQRTEQGDSAMYLCASSLADRYNEQFFGPGTRLTVL.

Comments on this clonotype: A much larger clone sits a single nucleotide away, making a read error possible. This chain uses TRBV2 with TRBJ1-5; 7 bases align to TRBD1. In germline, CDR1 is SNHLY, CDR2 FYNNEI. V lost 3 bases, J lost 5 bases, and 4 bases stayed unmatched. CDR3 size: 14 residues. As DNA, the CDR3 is TGTGCCAGCAGTGAGACAGGGTTCGATCAGCCCCAGCATTTT. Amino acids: CASSETGFDQPQHF.

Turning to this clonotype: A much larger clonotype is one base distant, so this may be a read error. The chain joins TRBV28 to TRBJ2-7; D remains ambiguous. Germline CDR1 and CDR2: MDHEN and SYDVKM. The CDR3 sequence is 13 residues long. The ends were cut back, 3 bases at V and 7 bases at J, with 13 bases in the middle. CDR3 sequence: CASSLVVGYEQYF. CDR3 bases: TGTGCCAGCAGTTTGGTAGTAGGGTATGAGCAGTACTTC.

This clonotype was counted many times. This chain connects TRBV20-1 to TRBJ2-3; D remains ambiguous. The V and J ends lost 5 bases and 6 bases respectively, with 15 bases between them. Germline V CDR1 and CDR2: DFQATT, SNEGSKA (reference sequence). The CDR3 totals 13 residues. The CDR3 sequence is CSAGGAGGDTQYF. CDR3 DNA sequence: TGCAGTGCTGGCGGCGCAGGTGGGGATACGCAGTATTTT.

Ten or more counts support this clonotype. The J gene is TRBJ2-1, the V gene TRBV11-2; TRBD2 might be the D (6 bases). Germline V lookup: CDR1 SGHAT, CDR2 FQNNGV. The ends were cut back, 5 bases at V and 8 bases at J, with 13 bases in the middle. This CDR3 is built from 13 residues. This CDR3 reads CASSPPREDEQFF. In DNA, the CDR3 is TGTGCCAGCAGCCCCCCGAGGGAGGATGAGCAGTTCTTC.

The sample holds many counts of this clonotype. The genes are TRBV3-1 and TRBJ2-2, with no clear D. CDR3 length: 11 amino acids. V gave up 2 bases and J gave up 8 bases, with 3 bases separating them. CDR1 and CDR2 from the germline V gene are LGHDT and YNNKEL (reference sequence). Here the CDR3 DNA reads TGTGCCAGCAGCCAATTGGGGGAGCTGTTTTTT. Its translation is CASSQLGELFF.

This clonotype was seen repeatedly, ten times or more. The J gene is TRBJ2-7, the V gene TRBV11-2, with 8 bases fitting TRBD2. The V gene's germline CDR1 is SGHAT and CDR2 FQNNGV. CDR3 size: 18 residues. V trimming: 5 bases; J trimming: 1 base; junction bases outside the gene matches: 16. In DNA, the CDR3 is TGTGCCAGCAGCCCCCTGATCGGCGGGGGGCGTCATTCCTACGAGCAGTACTTC. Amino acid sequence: CASSPLIGGGRHSYEQYF. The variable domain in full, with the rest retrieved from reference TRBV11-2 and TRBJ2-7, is EAGVAQSPRYKIIEKRQSVAFWCNPISGHATLYWYQQILGQGPKLLIQFQNNGVVDDSQLPKDRFSAERLKGVDSTLKIQPAKLEDSAVYLCASSPLIGGGRHSYEQYFGPGTRLTVT.

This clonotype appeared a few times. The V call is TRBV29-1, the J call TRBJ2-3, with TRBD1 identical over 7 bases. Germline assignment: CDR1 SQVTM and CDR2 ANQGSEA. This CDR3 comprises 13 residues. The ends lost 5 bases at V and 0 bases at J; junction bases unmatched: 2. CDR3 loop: CSVRTGSTDTQYF. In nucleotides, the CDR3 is TGCAGCGTTCGGACAGGTAGCACAGATACGCAGTATTTT.